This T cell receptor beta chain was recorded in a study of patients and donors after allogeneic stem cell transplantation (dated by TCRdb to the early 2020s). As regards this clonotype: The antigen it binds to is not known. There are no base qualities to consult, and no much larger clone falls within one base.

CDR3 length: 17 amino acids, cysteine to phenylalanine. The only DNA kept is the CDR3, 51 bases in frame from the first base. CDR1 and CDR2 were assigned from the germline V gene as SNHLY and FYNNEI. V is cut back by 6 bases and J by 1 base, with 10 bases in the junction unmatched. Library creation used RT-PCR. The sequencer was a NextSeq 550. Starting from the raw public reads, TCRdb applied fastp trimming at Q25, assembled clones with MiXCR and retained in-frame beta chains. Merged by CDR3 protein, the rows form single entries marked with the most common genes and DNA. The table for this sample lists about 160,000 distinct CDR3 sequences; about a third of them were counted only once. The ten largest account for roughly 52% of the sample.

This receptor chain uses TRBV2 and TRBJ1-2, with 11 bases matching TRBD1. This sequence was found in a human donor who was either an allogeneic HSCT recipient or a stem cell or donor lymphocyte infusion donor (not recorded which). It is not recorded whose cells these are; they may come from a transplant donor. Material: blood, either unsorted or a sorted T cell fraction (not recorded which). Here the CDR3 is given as CASSHTRTGGDNYGYTF. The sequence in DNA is TGTGCCAGCAGCCACACCCGGACAGGGGGCGATAACTATGGCTACACCTTC.